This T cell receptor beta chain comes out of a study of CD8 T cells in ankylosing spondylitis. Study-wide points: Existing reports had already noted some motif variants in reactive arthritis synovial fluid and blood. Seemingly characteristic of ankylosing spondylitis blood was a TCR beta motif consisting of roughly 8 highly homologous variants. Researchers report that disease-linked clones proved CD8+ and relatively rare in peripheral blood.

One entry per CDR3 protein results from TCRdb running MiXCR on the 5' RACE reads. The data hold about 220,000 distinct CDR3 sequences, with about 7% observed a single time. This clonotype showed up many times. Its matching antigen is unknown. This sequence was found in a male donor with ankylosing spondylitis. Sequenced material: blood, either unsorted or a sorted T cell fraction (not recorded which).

CDR3 coding DNA: TGTGCCAGCAGTTCGACTAGCGGTCCCATCACAGATACGCAGTATTTT. Translation: CASSSTSGPITDTQYF. The V and J genes are TRBV2 and TRBJ2-3, with TRBD2 matching 9 bases. CDR3 length: 16 residues. Germline V gives CDR1 SNHLY, CDR2 FYNNEI. Trimming cost V 5 bases and J 2 bases; bases outside gene matches: 8.